This is a list of T cell receptor beta chains from one sample in a study of blood T cells in healthy people across ages. From the 5' RACE reads, TCRdb called clonotypes with MiXCR, one entry per CDR3 protein. The sample holds some 1,000,000 distinct CDR3 sequences, approximately 25% seen once. The same data also went into a second study, on T cells of mothers and their children.

Sequencing input: blood. These receptors came from a girl aged 2-15 years in good health. The CDR3 runs from the conserved cysteine through the conserved F or W. A D gene is named only where the DNA matches it firmly. Clone size is given for some rows only: seen once, a few or many times, or a class if the clone is expanded.

V gene,CDR3 length,D gene,clone size,J gene,CDR3 protein,CDR3 DNA
TRBV20-1,14,-,-,TRBJ1-2,CSATAGAGGYGYTF,TGCAGTGCTACCGCGGGGGCGGGGGGCTATGGCTACACCTTC
TRBV3-1,15,TRBD2,few,TRBJ2-3,CASSHLAGGPDTQYF,TGTGCCAGCAGCCACCTAGCGGGAGGGCCGGATACGCAGTATTTT
TRBV5-4,15,TRBD1,-,TRBJ2-7,CASNNRDRAIYERYF,TGTGCTAGCAATAACCGGGACAGAGCGATTTACGAGCGGTACTTC
TRBV20-1,15,TRBD2,-,TRBJ2-7,CSASLTSGAPYEQYF,TGCAGTGCTAGCTTAACTAGCGGGGCCCCCTACGAGCAGTACTTC
TRBV6-5,16,-,-,TRBJ1-1,CASSYSAQRMNTEAFF,TGTGCCAGCAGTTACTCGGCACAAAGGATGAACACTGAAGCTTTCTTT
TRBV28,17,TRBD2,few,TRBJ2-5,CASSSHLAGGSRETQYF,TGTGCCAGCAGTTCTCACCTAGCGGGAGGATCTCGGGAGACCCAGTACTTC
TRBV12-3/TRBV12-4,15,-,-,TRBJ1-2,CASIPRSQANYGYTF,TGTGCCAGCATCCCGCGATCCCAGGCTAACTATGGCTACACCTTC
TRBV3-1,17,TRBD2,-,TRBJ2-3,CASSQETSGGYTDTQYF,TGTGCCAGCAGCCAAGAAACTAGCGGGGGCTACACAGATACGCAGTATTTT
TRBV20-1,10,-,few,TRBJ2-3,CSARSRTQYF,TGCAGTGCTAGATCTAGAACGCAGTATTTT
TRBV4-3,16,-,-,TRBJ1-1,CASSQCCKGVRTEAFF,TGCGCCAGCAGCCAATGCTGCAAGGGAGTTCGGACTGAAGCTTTCTTT
TRBV12-3/TRBV12-4,16,-,few,TRBJ1-2,CASSLGPVPTMSGYTF,TGTGCCAGCAGTTTGGGGCCGGTCCCCACTATGAGTGGCTACACCTTC
TRBV7-6,16,-,-,TRBJ2-5,CASSLVGLIPGETQYF,TGTGCCAGCAGCTTAGTTGGACTGATCCCCGGGGAGACCCAGTACTTC
TRBV7-3,16,TRBD2,few,TRBJ2-1,CASSLLAGVSYNEQFF,TGTGCCAGCAGCCTGCTAGCGGGAGTCTCCTACAATGAGCAGTTCTTC
TRBV29-1,12,-,few,TRBJ1-1,CSVGVTNTEAFF,TGCAGCGTTGGGGTTACGAACACTGAAGCTTTCTTT
TRBV7-2,14,-,few,TRBJ1-2,CASSLNFEGYGYTF,TGTGCCAGCAGCTTAAATTTCGAGGGCTATGGCTACACCTTC
TRBV5-1,15,-,few,TRBJ1-5,CASSLEPTGNQPQHF,TGTGCCAGCAGCTTGGAGCCGACAGGCAATCAGCCCCAGCATTTT
TRBV12-3/TRBV12-4,16,TRBD1,-,TRBJ2-7,CASSPLNSDRGLGQYF,TGTGCCAGCAGCCCACTCAACTCGGACAGGGGCCTCGGGCAGTACTTC
TRBV24-1,12,-,-,TRBJ2-7,CATSGREGEQYF,TGTGCCACCAGTGGTAGGGAAGGCGAGCAGTACTTC
TRBV29-1,15,-,-,TRBJ2-3,CSVEKGLHSTDTQYF,TGCAGCGTTGAAAAGGGACTCCATAGCACAGATACGCAGTATTTT
TRBV20-1,13,-,few,TRBJ2-7,CSVTGASSYEQYF,TGCAGTGTAACCGGGGCAAGCTCCTACGAGCAGTACTTC
TRBV29-1,14,TRBD1,few,TRBJ1-3,CSVELTGVGNTIYF,TGCAGCGTTGAACTCACAGGGGTTGGAAACACCATATATTTT
TRBV2,15,TRBD2,few,TRBJ2-1,CASSEWPSGRNEQFF,TGTGCCAGCAGTGAGTGGCCTAGCGGGAGGAATGAGCAGTTCTTC
TRBV20-1,13,TRBD1,-,TRBJ1-2,CSAEIGTGYGYTF,TGCAGTGCTGAAATCGGGACAGGCTATGGCTACACCTTC
TRBV6-5,18,TRBD1,few,TRBJ2-3,CASSYSPPGQGQRGTQYF,TGTGCCAGCAGTTACTCCCCTCCGGGACAGGGTCAACGAGGAACGCAGTATTTT
TRBV7-9,16,TRBD2,-,TRBJ2-7,CASSGETSGRFYEQYF,TGTGCCAGCAGCGGAGAGACTAGCGGGAGGTTCTACGAGCAGTACTTC
TRBV4-2,14,-,few,TRBJ2-5,CAGSQEYQGETQYF,TGTGCCGGCAGCCAAGAATATCAGGGGGAGACCCAGTACTTC
TRBV29-1,12,-,-,TRBJ2-7,CSVLEDDYEQYF,TGCAGCGTTTTGGAGGACGACTACGAGCAGTACTTC
TRBV27,13,-,-,TRBJ1-1,CASTSPRSTEAFF,TGTGCCAGCACCAGCCCCCGGAGCACTGAAGCTTTCTTT
TRBV6-6,13,-,-,TRBJ2-5,CASSYWTRETQYF,TGTGCCAGCAGTTACTGGACAAGGGAGACCCAGTACTTC
TRBV7-2,14,TRBD1,-,TRBJ1-4,CASSWDRMNEKLFF,TGTGCCAGCAGCTGGGACAGAATGAATGAAAAACTGTTTTTT
TRBV28,14,TRBD1,-,TRBJ2-5,CASKETTGGETQYF,TGTGCCAGCAAAGAAACGACAGGGGGAGAGACCCAGTACTTC
TRBV29-1,12,-,-,TRBJ2-5,CSVEDDGLKQYF,TGCAGCGTTGAAGATGACGGCCTTAAGCAGTACTTC
TRBV10-3,12,-,-,TRBJ2-1,CAIRKRDNEQFF,TGTGCCATCAGAAAGCGAGACAATGAGCAGTTCTTC
TRBV29-1,11,-,-,TRBJ2-5,CRHRIPETQYF,TGCAGGCATCGGATTCCGGAGACCCAGTACTTC
TRBV6-8,14,-,-,TRBJ2-5,CASSSKGSAETQYF,TGTGCCAGCAGTTCCAAGGGGTCGGCAGAGACCCAGTACTTC
TRBV20-1,14,-,-,TRBJ2-5,CSARDLEEGETQYF,TGCAGTGCTAGAGATCTGGAGGAGGGAGAGACCCAGTACTTC
TRBV6-1,18,-,-,TRBJ2-7,CASSRSPPGGSLDWEQYF,TGTGCCAGCAGTCGGTCTCCTCCAGGAGGTTCCCTGGATTGGGAGCAGTACTTC
TRBV12-3/TRBV12-4,18,-,few,TRBJ1-4,CASSSPQMTAKFNEKLFF,TGTGCCAGCAGTTCCCCACAGATGACAGCTAAATTCAATGAAAAACTGTTTTTT
TRBV7-9,13,-,many,TRBJ2-2,CASSSGVPGELFF,TGTGCCAGCAGCTCCGGGGTACCCGGGGAGCTGTTTTTT
TRBV28,13,TRBD1,few,TRBJ1-2,CASSLTGRDGYTF,TGTGCCAGCAGTCTGACAGGGAGGGATGGCTACACCTTC
TRBV4-1,14,-,-,TRBJ2-5,CASSQPDSPLGLYF,TGCGCCAGCAGCCAGCCCGACAGCCCCCTGGGTTTGTACTTC
TRBV29-1,11,-,few,TRBJ1-1,CSVGGATEAFF,TGCAGCGTTGGTGGGGCTACTGAAGCTTTCTTT
TRBV5-6,14,TRBD1,many,TRBJ1-5,CASSYDRGNQPQHF,TGTGCCAGCAGTTACGACAGGGGCAATCAGCCCCAGCATTTT
TRBV5-1,15,-,few,TRBJ2-6,CASSSSGAGANVLTF,TGCGCCAGCAGCTCCTCTGGGGCTGGGGCCAACGTCCTGACTTTC
TRBV29-1,11,-,few,TRBJ2-7,CSVRKSYEQYF,TGCAGCGTTCGAAAGTCCTACGAGCAGTACTTC
TRBV11-3,14,TRBD2,-,TRBJ2-5,CASSFVAGPETQYF,TGTGCCAGCAGCTTCGTAGCGGGGCCGGAGACCCAGTACTTC
TRBV5-1,15,-,-,TRBJ2-7,CASSLAPAGRNEQYF,TGCGCCAGCAGCTTGGCCCCAGCGGGCCGGAACGAGCAGTACTTC
TRBV11-3,14,TRBD1,-,TRBJ2-1,CASSFRQGYNEQLF,TGTGCCAGCAGCTTCAGACAGGGGTACAATGAGCAGCTCTTC
TRBV12-3/TRBV12-4,12,TRBD1,many,TRBJ2-1,CASSLPGGEQFF,TGTGCCAGCAGTCTCCCAGGGGGCGAGCAGTTCTTC